The TCR beta chain under discussion was sequenced for a study of cytomegalovirus exposure and HLA in healthy donors. The study's findings and limits: The only immune exposure information that was available was CMV serostatus. Cytomegalovirus-associated status was assigned to approximately 160 TCR beta chains. A classifier reportedly called cytomegalovirus status with high sensitivity and specificity. In a later analysis, compared with equally common non-associated chains, HLA-associated beta chains were more expanded.

Worth noting for this clone: Its antigen is unknown.

Germline values: CDR1 LNHNV, CDR2 YYDKDF (reference sequence). The junction had 9 bases not matched to a gene; V was cut back by 4 bases and J by 9 bases. This CDR3 spans 15 amino acids. PCR involved 60 Vbeta and 13 Jbeta primers. The data were produced by immunoSEQ multiplex PCR, yet TCRdb's version contains in-frame clones alone and is incomplete. The sample comprises some 150,000 clones, over 60% of which are singletons, and 2.3% rests with the top ten. This receptor was identified in a woman between 50 and 59 years old in good health and CMV-seronegative. Sequencing was carried out using PBMCs. J is TRBJ2-3 and V is TRBV15; the match to TRBD2 covers 11 bases. This CDR3 reads CATSMTSGAYYTQYF. DNA for the CDR3: TGTGCCACCAGCATGACTAGCGGGGCTTACTACACGCAGTATTTT.